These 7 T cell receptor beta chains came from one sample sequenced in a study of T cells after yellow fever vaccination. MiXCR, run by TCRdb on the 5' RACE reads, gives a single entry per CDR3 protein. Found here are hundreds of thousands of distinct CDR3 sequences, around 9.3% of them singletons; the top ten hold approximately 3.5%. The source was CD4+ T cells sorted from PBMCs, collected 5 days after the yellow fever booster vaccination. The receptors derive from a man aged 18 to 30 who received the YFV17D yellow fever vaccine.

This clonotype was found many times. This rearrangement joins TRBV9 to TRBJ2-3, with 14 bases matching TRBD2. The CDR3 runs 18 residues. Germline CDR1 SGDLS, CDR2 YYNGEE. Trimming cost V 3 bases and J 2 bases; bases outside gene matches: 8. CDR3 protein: CASSAPGTSGGITDTQYF. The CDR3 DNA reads TGTGCCAGCAGCGCCCCCGGGACTAGCGGGGGAATCACAGATACGCAGTATTTT.

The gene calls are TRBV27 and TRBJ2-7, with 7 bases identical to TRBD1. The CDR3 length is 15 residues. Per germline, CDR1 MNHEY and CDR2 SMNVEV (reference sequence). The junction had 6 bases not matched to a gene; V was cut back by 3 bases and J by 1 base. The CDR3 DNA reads TGTGCCAGCAGTTTGAGGCCGGGACAGTCCTACGAGCAGTACTTC. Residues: CASSLRPGQSYEQYF.

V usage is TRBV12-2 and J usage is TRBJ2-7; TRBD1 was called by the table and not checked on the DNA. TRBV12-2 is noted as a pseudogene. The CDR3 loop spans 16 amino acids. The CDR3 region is CASRFPLTESSYEQYF. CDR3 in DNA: TGTGCAAGTCGCTTCCCCCTGACGGAGAGCTCCTACGAGCAGTACTTC.

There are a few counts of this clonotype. For the CDR3, the DNA is TGCGCCAGCAGCTGGGACAACCTCTATGGCTACACCTTC. This codes for CASSWDNLYGYTF. The chain uses TRBV5-1 and TRBJ1-2, with D possibly matching TRBD1 (6 bases). Per germline, CDR1 SGHRS and CDR2 YFSETQ. V lost 3 bases to trimming and J lost 4 bases, with 10 bases between them. The CDR3 sequence is 13 residues long.

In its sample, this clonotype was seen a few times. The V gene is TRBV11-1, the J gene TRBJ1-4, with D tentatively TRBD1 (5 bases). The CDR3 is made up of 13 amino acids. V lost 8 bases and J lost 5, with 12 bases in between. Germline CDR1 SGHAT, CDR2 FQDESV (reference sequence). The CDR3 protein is CASARQINEKLFF. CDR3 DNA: TGTGCCAGCGCCCGACAGATCAATGAAAAACTGTTTTTT.

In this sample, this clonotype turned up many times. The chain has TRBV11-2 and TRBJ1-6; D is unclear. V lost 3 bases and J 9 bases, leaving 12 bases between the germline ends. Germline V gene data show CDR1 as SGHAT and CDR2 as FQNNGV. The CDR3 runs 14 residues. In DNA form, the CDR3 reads TGTGCCAGCAGCTTTAGCCGGGTGTTTTCACCCCTCCACTTT. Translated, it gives CASSFSRVFSPLHF.

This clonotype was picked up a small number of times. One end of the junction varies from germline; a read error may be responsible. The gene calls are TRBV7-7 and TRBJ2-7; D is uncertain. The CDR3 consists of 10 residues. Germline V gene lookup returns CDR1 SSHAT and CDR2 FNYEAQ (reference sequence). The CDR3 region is CASSFAAGRF. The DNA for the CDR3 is TGTGCCAGCAGCTTTGCGGCAGGACGATTC.